A selection of T cell receptor beta chains follows, all from one sample in a study of identical twins. Each CDR3 protein is one row after TCRdb ran MiXCR on the 5' RACE reads. The table lists some 560,000 distinct CDR3 sequences, 9.6% of them singletons, with under 3.5% in the top ten. These data were also filed under a second study, of yellow fever vaccine responses in identical twins.

The sequencing sample was made of PBMCs. These TCRs come from a young woman in good health. CDR3s include the opening cysteine and the closing phenylalanine or tryptophan. The order of the fields is J gene, V gene, D gene, clone size, CDR3 DNA, CDR3 protein. D genes are given only for firm matches. For some rows the clone size is stated as once, few or many, or as a class when expanded; others skip it.

>TRBJ2-7|TRBV20-1|TRBD2|few
TGCAGTGCTCGTTGGGGGGGTGCCACCATTCCCTACGAGCAGTACTTC
CSARWGGATIPYEQYF
>TRBJ2-6|TRBV6-2/TRBV6-3|.|.
TGTGCCAGCGCCCGGGTCCTCTCCTCTGGGGCCAACGTCCTGACTTTC
CASARVLSSGANVLTF
>TRBJ2-2|TRBV9|.|few
TGTGCCAGCAGCACAGACTACCCATCGGGCACCGGGGAGCTGTTTTTT
CASSTDYPSGTGELFF
>TRBJ2-2|TRBV6-4|TRBD2|few
TGTGCCAGCAGTGAGGCGGGAGACGGCACCGGGGAGCTGTTTTTT
CASSEAGDGTGELFF
>TRBJ1-2|TRBV28|.|few
TGTGCCAGCACCGGACGGGTTTTCTATGGCTACACCTTC
CASTGRVFYGYTF
>TRBJ1-4|TRBV20-1|TRBD1|.
TGCAGTGCTAGGTACAGGGGGCAGGTTAATGAAAAACTGTTTTTT
CSARYRGQVNEKLFF
>TRBJ2-3|TRBV7-2|.|.
TGTGCCAGCAGCCTTCTACGGGCGGCCCCAGATACGCAGTATTTT
CASSLLRAAPDTQYF
>TRBJ2-7|TRBV7-2|TRBD2|few
TGTGCCAGCAGCCTAGAACTAGCGGGGGGTGGCGAGCAGTACTTC
CASSLELAGGGEQYF
>TRBJ2-3|TRBV7-9|TRBD2|few
TGTGCCAGCAGCTCCGGACTAGCTCCGGATACGCAGTATTTT
CASSSGLAPDTQYF
>TRBJ2-7|TRBV3-1|.|few
TGTGCCAGCAGCCAAGATAATGGGCACGAGCAGTACTTC
CASSQDNGHEQYF
>TRBJ1-1|TRBV15|.|.
TGTGCCACCAGCGGTCGTCTAGGAGAAGCTTTCTTT
CATSGRLGEAFF
>TRBJ2-3|TRBV7-2|.|.
TGTGCCAGCAGCTCAGGATCCCTTTTAGGACCCACAGATACGCAGTATTTT
CASSSGSLLGPTDTQYF
>TRBJ2-1|TRBV6-5|.|.
TGTGCCAGCAGTTACTCCGTGGTCCGGGGCAGTGAGCAGTTCTTC
CASSYSVVRGSEQFF
>TRBJ2-1|TRBV25-1|.|few
TGTGCCAGCAGCCGGACAGCAAATGAGCAGTTCTTC
CASSRTANEQFF
>TRBJ2-5|TRBV11-2|TRBD2|many
TGTGCCAGCAGGATAGGGACTAGCGGACAAGAGACCCAGTACTTC
CASRIGTSGQETQYF
>TRBJ2-3|TRBV5-1|.|few
TGCGCCAGCAGCCCCAGGGTCTCGCGGGCTAGCGACACAGATACGCAGTATTTT
CASSPRVSRASDTDTQYF
>TRBJ2-1|TRBV12-3/TRBV12-4|TRBD2|few
TGTGCCAGCAGTTCGGGACTACCTCCCTTTAGCGGGGGGGCCTACAATGAGCAGTTCTTC
CASSSGLPPFSGGAYNEQFF
>TRBJ2-7|TRBV20-1|.|few
TGCAGTGCCTCGCACGGCCAGGACTACGAGCAGTACTTC
CSASHGQDYEQYF
>TRBJ2-7|TRBV20-1|TRBD1|many
TGCAGTGCCAGTGAGACAGGGCACGAGCAGTACTTC
CSASETGHEQYF
>TRBJ1-2|TRBV3-1|.|.
TGTGCCAGCAGCCAAGTGTCAGAACTTGGCTACACCTTC
CASSQVSELGYTF
>TRBJ2-7|TRBV5-1|TRBD2|.
TGCGCCAGCAGCGCTGGGACTAAGACCGCCTACGAGCAGTACTTC
CASSAGTKTAYEQYF
>TRBJ2-1|TRBV29-1|.|few
TGCAGCGTTGAAGGGGCTGTCAGCAACTCCTACAATGAGCAGTTCTTC
CSVEGAVSNSYNEQFF
>TRBJ2-2|TRBV5-1|TRBD2|few
TGCGCCAGCAGCTTGTGGACTAGCGGGATCGAGAACACCGGGGAGCTGTTTTTT
CASSLWTSGIENTGELFF
>TRBJ2-3|TRBV20-1|TRBD1|.
TGCAGTGCTTTTCCGGGACAGGGGGATTTCACAGATACGCAGTATTTT
CSAFPGQGDFTDTQYF
>TRBJ2-3|TRBV29-1|.|few
TGCAGCGTTGCCAACCCCCGGGACGAATCATCCGATACGCAGTATTTT
CSVANPRDESSDTQYF
>TRBJ2-4|TRBV25-1|TRBD2|.
TGTGCCAGCACACCCCCGGGAGGGGCCAAAAACATTCAGTACTTC
CASTPPGGAKNIQYF
>TRBJ2-5|TRBV4-1|TRBD2|many
TGCGCCAGCAGCCATGGTCCTAGCGGGAAGGGTGTCGGGGAGACCCAGTACTTC
CASSHGPSGKGVGETQYF
>TRBJ1-2|TRBV19|.|few
TGTGCCAGTAGGACGGGAGGGGGCTATGGCTACACCTTC
CASRTGGGYGYTF